The 18 T cell receptor beta chains presented below share a single source sample, sequenced in a study of vaccination effects on CD4 cells after COVID-19. Ahead of sequencing, the ViraFEST assay grew antigen-specific CD4+ T cells using viral peptide pools. Having been cultured for roughly 10 days, the cells underwent CD4+ T cell isolation. Having tested negative for nucleocapsid antibodies, the vaccine recipients showed no prior SARS-CoV-2 infection. Their cognate antigens are unknown. The protocol was immunoSEQ multiplex PCR, while the TCRdb copy is restricted to in-frame clones and leaves out a portion. The data show about 41,000 clones, with 65% to 80% seen just once and about 3% held by the top ten. The sample here was CD4+ T cells from PBMCs cultured with HCoV-NL63 spike peptides, taken before COVID-19 vaccination. Receptors originate from a human donor who received a COVID-19 vaccine.

The J gene is TRBJ1-5, the V gene TRBV5-5, with D tentatively TRBD1 (5 bases). Germline CDR1 is SGHKS and CDR2 is YYEKEE (reference sequence). The V gene lost 4 bases and the J gene lost 4 bases, with 18 bases spanning the gap. CDR3 length: 16 residues. DNA of the CDR3: TGTGCCAGCAGCCCGAGCGGGACTTCTGGGAATCAGCCCCAGCATTTT. Encoded protein: CASSPSGTSGNQPQHF.

The chain recombines TRBV7-9 with TRBJ1-2, with D possibly TRBD1 on 6 matching bases. V was shortened by 7 bases and J by 1 base, with 10 bases between the two germline ends. The CDR3 sequence is 13 residues long. Per germline, CDR1 SEHNR and CDR2 FQNEAQ (reference sequence). CDR3 nucleotide sequence: TGTGCCAGCACCCCAGGGGTTAACTATGGCTACACCTTC. Protein sequence: CASTPGVNYGYTF.

This sequence joins TRBV11-2 and TRBJ1-2; 7 nucleotides align to TRBD1. With 6 bases clipped from V and 2 bases from J, the junction kept 6 bases outside the gene matches. CDR1 and CDR2 from the germline V gene are SGHAT and FQNNGV. This CDR3 is built from 14 residues. The CDR3 nucleotides are TGTGCCAGCAGTTTTCAGGGGGGCAACTATGGCTACACCTTC. This translates into CASSFQGGNYGYTF.

This sequence joins TRBV18 and TRBJ1-1; unclear D gene. The CDR3 totals 13 residues. V was clipped by 3 bases and J by 4 bases, with 9 bases between them. The germline V gene encodes CDR1 KGHSH and CDR2 LQKENI. The CDR3 DNA sequence: TGTGCCAGCTCACCCGACGTTCTCACTGAAGCTTTCTTT. It yields the protein CASSPDVLTEAFF.

This clone was seen a single time. The chain couples TRBV5-1 to TRBJ2-1; a weak D match, TRBD2 (5 bases). V lost 3 bases to trimming and J lost 0 bases, with 13 bases between them. This CDR3 has 16 amino acids. Per germline, CDR1 SGHRS and CDR2 YFSETQ. This CDR3 reads CASSYKAANSYNEQFF. The DNA for the CDR3 is TGCGCCAGCAGCTATAAAGCGGCCAACTCCTACAATGAGCAGTTCTTC.

This clone was found a few times. The rearrangement joins TRBV2 to TRBJ2-5; the match to TRBD2 covers 9 bases. Germline V CDR1 and CDR2: SNHLY, FYNNEI. The CDR3 has 14 residues. J lost 7 bases, V lost 7 bases, and 10 bases had no gene match. The CDR3 reads CASTWVAGVGTQYF. CDR3 nucleotide sequence: TGTGCCAGCACCTGGGTAGCGGGGGTCGGGACCCAGTACTTC.

This sequence joins TRBV12-5 and TRBJ2-5; TRBD1 might be the D (6 bases). V shed 3 bases and J shed 4 bases, with 12 bases lying between them. CDR1 is LGHNT, CDR2 FRNRAP, per germline. This CDR3 has 14 residues. CDR3 in amino acids: CASGLDTGTETQYF. Written as DNA, the CDR3 is TGTGCTAGTGGTTTAGACACAGGGACAGAGACCCAGTACTTC.

J is TRBJ2-3 and V is TRBV5-4; D uncertain. Germline loops: CDR1 SGHNT, CDR2 YYREEE (reference sequence). V lost 0 bases and J 0 bases, leaving 2 bases between the germline ends. This CDR3 is built from 13 residues. DNA of the CDR3: TGTGCCAGCAGCTTGGACAGCACAGATACGCAGTATTTT. The encoded protein is CASSLDSTDTQYF.

The V and J genes are TRBV24-1 and TRBJ2-3; the match to TRBD1 covers 8 bases. Germline values: CDR1 KGHDR, CDR2 SFDVKD. The CDR3 extends over 16 amino acids. The V segment lost 4 bases and the J segment 2 bases; nucleotides outside the gene matches: 7. The CDR3 region is CATSDSDRGITDTQYF. The CDR3 DNA sequence: TGTGCCACCAGTGACTCCGACAGGGGCATCACAGATACGCAGTATTTT.

V gene TRBV6-5 combines with J gene TRBJ2-7; the match to TRBD1 covers 8 bases. This CDR3 contains 14 residues. The V gene's germline CDR1 is MNHEY and CDR2 SVGAGI. V lost 3 bases, J lost 4 bases, and 5 bases stayed unmatched. In nucleotides, the CDR3 is TGTGCCAGCAGTTATACCACAGGGGGGTACGAGCAGTACGTC. Amino acids: CASSYTTGGYEQYV.

The CDR3 coding sequence is TGTGCCACCAGTGATGGGGGGGCGCGACCGAATGAAGCTTTCTTT. Its protein is CATSDGGARPNEAFF. The chain uses TRBV24-1 and TRBJ1-1; tentatively, D is TRBD1 (6 bases). V gave up 3 bases and J gave up 7 bases, with 17 bases separating them. The CDR3 is made up of 15 amino acids. The germline V gene has CDR1 KGHDR and CDR2 SFDVKD.

The V gene is TRBV5-4, the J gene TRBJ2-3, with unresolved D. Germline loops: CDR1 SGHNT, CDR2 YYREEE (reference sequence). CDR3 size: 17 residues. Trimming stripped 5 bases from V and 0 bases from J, with 19 bases between. Here the CDR3 reads CASSGKLGWSSTDTQYF. The DNA for the CDR3 is TGTGCCAGCAGTGGAAAGCTGGGGTGGTCTAGCACAGATACGCAGTATTTT.

The rearrangement links TRBV9 to TRBJ2-2, with TRBD2 matching 11 bases. In germline, CDR1 is SGDLS, CDR2 YYNGEE. This CDR3 comprises 17 residues. J gave up 1 base and V 4 bases, and 6 bases lay outside the gene matches. CDR3 bases: TGTGCCAGCAGCCCCCGGACTAGCGGGCTGAACACCGGGGAGCTGTTTTTT. Amino acids: CASSPRTSGLNTGELFF.

The genes are TRBV5-1 and TRBJ2-1, with D maybe TRBD2 (6 bases). Germline values: CDR1 SGHRS, CDR2 YFSETQ. The CDR3 sequence is 17 residues long. Trimming cost V 2 bases and J 0 bases, with 15 bases left between them. The CDR3 nucleotides read TGCGCCAGCAGCTTCTACGGGGGTTTAAGCTCCTACAATGAGCAGTTCTTC. This translates into CASSFYGGLSSYNEQFF.

The chain links TRBV29-1 to TRBJ2-1, with no clear D. Trimming removed 7 bases from V and 4 bases from J, with 8 bases in between. The V gene's germline CDR1 is SQVTM and CDR2 ANQGSEA. The CDR3 sequence is 11 residues long. DNA of the CDR3: TGCAGCGGCGCGGTATACAATGAGCAGTTCTTC. Translation: CSGAVYNEQFF.

The CDR3 loop is CASSQDVKIPPQFF. CDR3 bases: TGTGCCAGCAGCCAAGATGTGAAAATACCCCCTCAGTTCTTC. This sequence joins TRBV4-2 and TRBJ2-1; D ambiguous. CDR1 and CDR2 (germline): LGHNA, YNFKEQ. Trimming took off 0 bases at V and 13 bases at J, with 16 bases between the two ends. The CDR3 totals 14 residues.

The gene calls are TRBV28 and TRBJ2-7; 8 positions match TRBD1. V trimming: 4 bases; J trimming: 4 bases; junction bases outside the gene matches: 12. The CDR3 contains 16 residues. Germline V gene lookup returns CDR1 MDHEN and CDR2 SYDVKM. CDR3 coding DNA: TGTGCCAGCAGTTCCCAAACGACCCGGGACAGGTACGAGCAGTACGTC. Translation gives CASSSQTTRDRYEQYV.

The chain employs TRBV28 and TRBJ2-3; D is unclear. Trimming removed 5 bases from V and 0 bases from J, with 15 bases in between. CDR1 and CDR2 from the germline V gene are MDHEN and SYDVKM. The CDR3 covers 16 residues. The CDR3 sequence is CASSSIVGFSTDTQYF. The CDR3 region has the DNA TGTGCCAGCAGTAGTATTGTAGGGTTTAGCACAGATACGCAGTATTTT.